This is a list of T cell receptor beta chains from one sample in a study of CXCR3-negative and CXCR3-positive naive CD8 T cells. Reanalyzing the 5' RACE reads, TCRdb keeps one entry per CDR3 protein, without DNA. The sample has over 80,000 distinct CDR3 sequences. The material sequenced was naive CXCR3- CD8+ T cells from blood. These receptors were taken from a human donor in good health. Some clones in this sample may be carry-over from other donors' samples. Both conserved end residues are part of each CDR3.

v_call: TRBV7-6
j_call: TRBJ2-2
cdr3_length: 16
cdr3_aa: CASSLGAEGNTGELFF

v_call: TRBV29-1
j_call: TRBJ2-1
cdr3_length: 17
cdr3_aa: CSVEYMGVSSSYNEQFF

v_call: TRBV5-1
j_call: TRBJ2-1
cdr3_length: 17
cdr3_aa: CASSLAGGSFSYNEQFF

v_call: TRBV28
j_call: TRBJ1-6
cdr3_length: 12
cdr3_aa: CASSPVNSPLHF

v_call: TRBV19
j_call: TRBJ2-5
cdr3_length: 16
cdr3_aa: CASTEKTGSFQETQYF

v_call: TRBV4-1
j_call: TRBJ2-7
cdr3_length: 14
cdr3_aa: CASSQPGLHYEQYF

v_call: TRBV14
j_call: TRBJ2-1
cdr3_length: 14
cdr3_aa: CASSHEDLLNEQFF

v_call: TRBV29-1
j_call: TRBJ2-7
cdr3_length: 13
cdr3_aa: CSVEDLHSYEQYF

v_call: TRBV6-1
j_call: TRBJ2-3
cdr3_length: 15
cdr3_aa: CASSGAAGGTDTQYF

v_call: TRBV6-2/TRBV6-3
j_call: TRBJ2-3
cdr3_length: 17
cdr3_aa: CASSYSVLAESKDTQYF

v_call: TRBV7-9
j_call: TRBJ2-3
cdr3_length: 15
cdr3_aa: CASSFAGFNTDTQYF

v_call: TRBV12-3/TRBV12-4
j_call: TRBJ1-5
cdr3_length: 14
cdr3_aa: CASSYGQHNQPQHF

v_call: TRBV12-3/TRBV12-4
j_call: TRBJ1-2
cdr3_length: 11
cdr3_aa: CASSFEGGYTF

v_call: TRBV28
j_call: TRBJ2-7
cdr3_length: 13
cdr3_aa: CASSNQGAYEQYF

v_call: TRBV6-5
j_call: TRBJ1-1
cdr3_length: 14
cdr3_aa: CASSSQGLLAEAFF

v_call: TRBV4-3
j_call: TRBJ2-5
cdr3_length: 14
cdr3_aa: CASSLRVGEETQYF

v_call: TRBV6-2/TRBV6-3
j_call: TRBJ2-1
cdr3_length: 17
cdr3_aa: CASRGRLAGEMYNEQFF

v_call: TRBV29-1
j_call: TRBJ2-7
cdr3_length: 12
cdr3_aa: CSVVSNAYEQYF

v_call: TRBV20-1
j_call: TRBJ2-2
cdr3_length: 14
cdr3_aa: CSSQGEGNTGELFF

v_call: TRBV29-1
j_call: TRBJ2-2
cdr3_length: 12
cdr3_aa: CSVEAAPGELFF

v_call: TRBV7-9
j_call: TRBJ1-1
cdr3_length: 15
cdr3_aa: CASSSTQGDTTEAFF

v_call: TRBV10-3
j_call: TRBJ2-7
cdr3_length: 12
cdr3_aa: CAISDTFYEQYF

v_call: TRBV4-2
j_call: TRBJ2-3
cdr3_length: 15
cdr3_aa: CASSQEEGSTDTQYF

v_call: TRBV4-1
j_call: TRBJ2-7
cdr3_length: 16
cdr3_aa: CASSQQEGAPLNEQYF

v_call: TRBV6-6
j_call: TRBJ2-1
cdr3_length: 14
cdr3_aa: CASINTGGANEQFF

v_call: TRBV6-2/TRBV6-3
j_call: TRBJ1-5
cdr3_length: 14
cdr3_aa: CASSYPTGGQPQHF

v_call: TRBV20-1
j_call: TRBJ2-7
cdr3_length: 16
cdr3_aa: CSARDPGGGAPYEQYF

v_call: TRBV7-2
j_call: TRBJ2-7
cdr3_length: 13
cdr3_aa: CASGAGPSYEQYF

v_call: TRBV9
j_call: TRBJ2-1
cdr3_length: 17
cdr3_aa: CASSVGGLAGGYNEQFF

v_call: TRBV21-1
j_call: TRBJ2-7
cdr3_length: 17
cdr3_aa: CASSKGRDGGPNYEQYF

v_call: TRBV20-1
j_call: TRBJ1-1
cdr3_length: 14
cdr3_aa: CSAREAEMNTEAFF

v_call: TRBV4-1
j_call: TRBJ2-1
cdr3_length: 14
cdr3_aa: CASSQDSSYNEQFF

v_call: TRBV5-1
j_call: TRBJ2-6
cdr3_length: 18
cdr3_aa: CASSSPTGEGSGANVLTF

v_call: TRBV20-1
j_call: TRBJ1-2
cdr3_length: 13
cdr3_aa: CSARSGGTYGYTF

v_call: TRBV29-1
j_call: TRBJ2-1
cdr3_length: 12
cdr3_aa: CSVEARYNEQFF

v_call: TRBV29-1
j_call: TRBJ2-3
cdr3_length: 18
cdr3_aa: CSVEGFGLLAAVTDTQYF

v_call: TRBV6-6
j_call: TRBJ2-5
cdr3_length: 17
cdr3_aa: CASSYVLQGGGQETQYF

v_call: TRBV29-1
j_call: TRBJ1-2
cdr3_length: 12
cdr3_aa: CSVGEGANGYTF

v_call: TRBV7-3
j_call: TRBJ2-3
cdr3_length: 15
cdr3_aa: CASSRLAGLADTQYF

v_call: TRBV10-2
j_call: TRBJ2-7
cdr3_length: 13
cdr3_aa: CATDGLAGDEQYF

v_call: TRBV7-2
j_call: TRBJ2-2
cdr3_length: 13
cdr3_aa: CASSLARGGELFF